This T cell receptor beta chain derives from a study of technical replicates of blood from a handful of donors. The germline V gene encodes CDR1 SEHNR and CDR2 FQNEAQ (reference sequence). The V gene end was trimmed by 1 base and the J gene end by 7 bases; junction bases not matched to a gene: 9. This CDR3 comprises 16 residues. This table comes from immunoSEQ multiplex PCR, and its TCRdb copy is limited to in-frame clones, with some not included. The table records approximately 70,000 clones, roughly 90% of them present only once. The sequenced material came from T cells isolated from PBMCs. This rearrangement joins TRBV7-9 to TRBJ2-1, with 8 bases fitting TRBD2. The sequence came from a human donor in good health. The chain's CDR3 is CASSLEEREIGNEQFF. DNA of the CDR3: TGTGCCAGCAGCTTAGAGGAGCGGGAGATTGGGAATGAGCAGTTCTTC.